These 32 T cell receptor beta chains were all obtained from the same sample, sequenced in a study of blood T cell repertoires in COVID-19. Measured with immunoSEQ multiplex PCR; TCRdb has only the in-frame clones, and not every one. The data contain around 100,000 clones, around 84% of them seen just once; the ten biggest clones take up about 12%. The sample consisted of peripheral blood. All receptors derive from a human donor in a cohort sampled during active COVID-19.

The V gene is TRBV5-1, the J gene TRBJ2-5; D perhaps matches TRBD2 (6 bases). This CDR3 contains 14 residues. Germline CDR1 SGHRS, CDR2 YFSETQ. Deletions cut 4 bases from V and 2 bases from J, with 12 bases between. CDR3 nucleotides: TGCGCCAGCAGCCAATACGGGACTCAAGAGACCCAGTACTTC. Translated: CASSQYGTQETQYF.

The chain recombines TRBV2 with TRBJ1-2; TRBD1 aligns across 8 bases. The V gene's germline CDR1 is SNHLY and CDR2 FYNNEI. The length of the CDR3 is 13 residues. Losses at the gene ends were 7 bases for V and 5 bases for J; bases not matched to a gene: 6. The CDR3 DNA sequence: TGTGCCAGCAACCGAGGGACAGGATATGGCTACACCTTC. Its translation is CASNRGTGYGYTF.

The chain has TRBV6-6 and TRBJ1-1; tentative D call: TRBD1 (6 bases). This CDR3 has 17 amino acids. V lost 5 bases to trimming and J lost 0 bases, with 19 bases between them. CDR1 is MNHNY and CDR2 is SVGAGI in the germline V gene (reference sequence). The CDR3 sequence: CASSRSGGWLMNTEAFF. The CDR3 DNA reads TGTGCCAGCAGTCGCTCTGGGGGCTGGTTAATGAACACTGAAGCTTTCTTT.

This clone has just a few counts. The genes are TRBV5-6 and TRBJ1-6; unclear D gene. V was clipped by 5 bases and J by 0 bases, with 6 bases between them. CDR3 length: 14 residues. CDR1 and CDR2 from the germline V gene are SGHDT and YYEEEE. This chain's CDR3 is CASRWSSYNSPLHF. The CDR3 region has the DNA TGTGCCAGCAGATGGAGCTCCTATAATTCACCCCTCCACTTT.

This clone appeared a single time. The rearrangement joins TRBV2 to TRBJ2-2, with D perhaps matching TRBD1 (5 bases). CDR1 and CDR2 (germline): SNHLY, FYNNEI. The CDR3 loop spans 15 amino acids. With 6 bases removed from V and 0 bases from J, the gap between germline ends came to 11 bases. The DNA of the CDR3 is TGTGCCAGCAGGCCGACAGTTGCGAACACCGGGGAGCTGTTTTTT. Protein sequence: CASRPTVANTGELFF.

This clone occurred once. The V call is TRBV6-5, the J call TRBJ1-3; D call uncertain. The CDR3 length is 15 residues. Trimming took 0 bases from V and 2 from J, leaving 8 bases between them. Per the germline V gene, CDR1 is MNHEY and CDR2 is SVGAGI. CDR3 in amino acids: CASSYSEAPGNTIYF. The CDR3 DNA reads TGTGCCAGCAGTTACTCGGAGGCCCCTGGAAACACCATATATTTT.

The rearrangement links TRBV5-4 to TRBJ2-7, with TRBD2 matching over 9 bases. The germline CDR1 and CDR2 sequences are SGHNT and YYREEE (reference sequence). The J segment lost 3 bases and the V segment lost 4 bases, leaving 11 bases of the junction unmatched. CDR3 length: 16 residues. The CDR3 region has the DNA TGTGCCAGCAGCCGTGGCGGACTAGCGATTGACTACGAGCAGTACTTC. Its protein product is CASSRGGLAIDYEQYF.

The chain carries TRBV10-2 and TRBJ2-7; D remains unclear. Germline V gives CDR1 WSHSY, CDR2 SAAADI. The CDR3 is 13 amino acids. The V gene lost 0 bases and the J gene lost 8 bases, with 11 bases spanning the gap. The DNA for the CDR3 is TGCGCCAGCAGTGAGTCGATGCCAAGCCAGCAGTACTTC. This codes for CASSESMPSQQYF.

This clone was seen once. The rearrangement uses TRBV5-4 and TRBJ2-3; D is possibly TRBD1 (5 bases). V lost 0 bases and J 2 bases, leaving 10 bases between the germline ends. The CDR3 sequence is 15 residues long. Germline lookup yields CDR1 SGHNT and CDR2 YYREEE (reference sequence). The DNA of the CDR3 is TGTGCCAGCAGCTTGGGGGGCCGCCACACAGATACGCAGTATTTT. Amino acid sequence: CASSLGGRHTDTQYF.

The V gene is TRBV18, the J gene TRBJ2-5; D might be TRBD1 (5 bases). Germline V gives CDR1 KGHSH, CDR2 LQKENI. The V end lost 1 base, the J end lost 0 bases, and 9 bases lay between the germline ends. The CDR3 covers 15 residues. Written as DNA, the CDR3 is TGTGCCAGCTCACCACTAGGGGCACACCAAGAGACCCAGTACTTC. This gives the protein CASSPLGAHQETQYF. Together with reference TRBV18 and TRBJ2-5, the CDR3 gives the full variable domain: NAGVMQNPRHLVRRRGQEARLRCSPMKGHSHVYWYRQLPEEGLKFMVYLQKENIIDESGMPKERFSAEFPKEGPSILRIQQVVRGDSAAYFCASSPLGAHQETQYFGPGTRLLVL.

CDR3 DNA: TGCGCCAGCAGCCCGCAGTTCACTAATGAAAAACTGTTTTTT. Residues: CASSPQFTNEKLFF. The J gene is TRBJ1-4, the V gene TRBV5-1, with D unclear. CDR3 length: 14 residues. V gave up 4 bases and J gave up 2 bases, with 9 bases separating them. From germline, CDR1 is SGHRS and CDR2 YFSETQ.

The chain uses TRBV11-2 and TRBJ2-5; D is ambiguous. The V end lost 5 bases, the J end lost 5 bases, and 12 bases lay between the germline ends. Germline CDR1 is SGHAT and CDR2 is FQNNGV. This CDR3 region has 13 residues. The CDR3 here is CASSRPAGETQYF. CDR3 coding DNA: TGTGCCAGCAGCCGGCCGGCCGGGGAGACCCAGTACTTC. The full variable domain, rest sourced from reference TRBV11-2 and TRBJ2-5, is EAGVAQSPRYKIIEKRQSVAFWCNPISGHATLYWYQQILGQGPKLLIQFQNNGVVDDSQLPKDRFSAERLKGVDSTLKIQPAKLEDSAVYLCASSRPAGETQYFGPGTRLLVL.

The chain uses TRBV5-4 and TRBJ2-5, with TRBD1 matching 10 bases. Trimming took 4 bases from V and 5 from J; bases not matched to a gene: 11. The CDR3 extends over 16 amino acids. Germline CDR1 and CDR2: SGHNT and YYREEE (reference sequence). The CDR3: CASSHDPTGGGETQYF. The CDR3 DNA is TGTGCCAGCAGCCACGACCCGACAGGGGGCGGGGAGACCCAGTACTTC.

This clone has a single count. The chain has TRBV6-5 and TRBJ1-4; a weak D match, TRBD1 (6 bases). Germline lookup yields CDR1 MNHEY and CDR2 SVGAGI. The V end was cut by 7 bases, the J end by 8 bases, with 17 bases between. The CDR3 runs to 14 residues. The CDR3 loop is CASNPRTVGEKLFF. CDR3 DNA sequence: TGTGCCAGCAACCCTCGGACAGTTGGGGAAAAACTGTTTTTT.

This clone was seen a handful of times. The chain uses TRBV19 and TRBJ2-7; tentatively, D is TRBD2 (5 bases). The CDR3 is made up of 12 amino acids. Looked up from germline, CDR1 is LNHDA and CDR2 is SQIVND (reference sequence). V was trimmed by 4 bases and J by 3 bases, leaving 7 bases between them. The CDR3 DNA reads TGTGCCAGTAGTACCCGGGACTACGAGCAGTACTTC. This sequence encodes CASSTRDYEQYF.

The chain employs TRBV5-1 and TRBJ2-1, with 8 bases lining up with TRBD1. CDR3 length: 14 residues. Germline values: CDR1 SGHRS, CDR2 YFSETQ. Trimming cost V 3 bases and J 7 bases; bases outside gene matches: 6. Here the CDR3 reads CASSSMTGENEQFF. In DNA, the CDR3 is TGCGCCAGCAGCTCTATGACAGGGGAGAATGAGCAGTTCTTC.

The chain combines TRBV5-1 with TRBJ2-1, with D possibly TRBD2 on 5 matching bases. V was clipped by 0 bases and J by 2 bases, with 12 bases between them. Germline V gene data show CDR1 as SGHRS and CDR2 as YFSETQ. CDR3 length equals 16 residues. The CDR3 sequence: CASSLVGSTTYNEQFF. In DNA, the CDR3 is TGCGCCAGCAGCTTGGTGGGGAGCACCACCTACAATGAGCAGTTCTTC.

This chain connects TRBV7-9 to TRBJ1-2, with D perhaps matching TRBD1 (6 bases). Looked up from germline, CDR1 is SEHNR and CDR2 is FQNEAQ (reference sequence). This CDR3 is 19 amino acids long. Trimming took 4 bases from V and 0 from J, leaving 24 bases between them. The CDR3 region has the DNA TGTGCCAGCAGCTCAGTACCGAAGGGGGTTCGCCTGGCTAACTATGGCTACACCTTC. Its protein is CASSSVPKGVRLANYGYTF. Drawing the rest from reference TRBV7-9 and TRBJ1-2, the complete variable domain is DTGVSQNPRHKITKRGQNVTFRCDPISEHNRLYWYRQTLGQGPEFLTYFQNEAQLEKSRLLSDRFSAERPKGSFSTLEIQRTEQGDSAMYLCASSSVPKGVRLANYGYTFGSGTRLTVV.

The V gene is TRBV19, the J gene TRBJ1-2, with a possible D match to TRBD1 (6 bases). V lost 5 bases and J lost 3, with 13 bases in between. The length of the CDR3 is 14 residues. Germline V CDR1 and CDR2: LNHDA, SQIVND (reference sequence). The CDR3 here is CASSPPGQYYGYTF. The CDR3 DNA follows: TGTGCCAGTAGTCCGCCGGGACAATACTATGGCTACACCTTC.

The genes are TRBV5-1 and TRBJ2-3; D is possibly TRBD1 (5 bases). The V end lost 0 bases, the J end lost 3 bases, and 8 bases lay between the germline ends. The CDR3 consists of 14 residues. Germline V gene lookup returns CDR1 SGHRS and CDR2 YFSETQ. The CDR3 is CASSLAGWTDTQYF. For the CDR3, the DNA is TGCGCCAGCAGCTTGGCAGGGTGGACAGATACGCAGTATTTT.

The CDR3 region has the DNA TGCGCCAGCAGCTTCTCGGCGGATGGCTACACCTTC. It codes for CASSFSADGYTF. The chain joins TRBV5-1 to TRBJ1-2, with D hard to call. CDR1 is SGHRS, CDR2 YFSETQ, per germline. The CDR3 spans 12 residues. V lost 2 bases, J lost 6 bases, and 8 bases lay in between. The full variable domain, completed using reference TRBV5-1 and TRBJ1-2, is KAGVTQTPRYLIKTRGQQVTLSCSPISGHRSVSWYQQTPGQGLQFLFEYFSETQRNKGNFPGRFSGRQFSNSRSEMNVSTLELGDSALYLCASSFSADGYTFGSGTRLTVV.

The chain joins TRBV7-2 to TRBJ1-2; D not resolved. The germline gives CDR1 SGHTA, CDR2 FQGNSA. Between the trimmed V and J ends, which lost 1 base and 0 bases, there was a span of 9 bases. This CDR3 region has 15 residues. DNA for the CDR3: TGTGCCAGCAGCTTAGAAAACCGGGCTAACTATGGCTACACCTTC. Amino acid sequence: CASSLENRANYGYTF.

The chain carries TRBV19 and TRBJ1-4; no reliable D call. This CDR3 contains 14 residues. Germline V lookup: CDR1 LNHDA, CDR2 SQIVND (reference sequence). Trimming shortened V by 3 bases and J by 5 bases, and 10 bases separated the two germline ends. The CDR3 DNA reads TGTGCCAGTAGTATCGGGAGGTGGAATGAAAAACTGTTTTTT. Protein sequence: CASSIGRWNEKLFF. Together with reference TRBV19 and TRBJ1-4, the CDR3 gives the full variable domain: DGGITQSPKYLFRKEGQNVTLSCEQNLNHDAMYWYRQDPGQGLRLIYYSQIVNDFQKGDIAEGYSVSREKKESFPLTVTSAQKNPTAFYLCASSIGRWNEKLFFGSGTQLSVL.

This clone was recorded only once. This chain connects TRBV7-8 to TRBJ2-6; 10 bases line up with TRBD1. Trimming at V came to 4 bases and at J to 1 base, leaving 4 bases not matched to a gene. The CDR3 totals 17 residues. CDR1 SGHVS and CDR2 FQNEAQ come from the germline V gene. CDR3 nucleotides: TGTGCCAGCAGCTCCCCGGGACAGGGGTCTGGGGCCAACGTCCTGACTTTC. Its translation: CASSSPGQGSGANVLTF.

This rearrangement joins TRBV5-6 to TRBJ1-2; 9 bases fit TRBD1. This CDR3 has 16 residues. V lost 1 base and J lost 5; bases outside the gene matches: 9. Germline CDR1 reads SGHDT; CDR2 reads YYEEEE. CDR3 sequence reads: CASSLIERDRAYGYTF. The CDR3, as DNA: TGTGCCAGCAGCTTGATTGAGAGGGACAGGGCTTATGGCTACACCTTC.

The count of this clone is one. This chain uses TRBV5-6 with TRBJ2-1; possible D gene TRBD1, 6 bases. This CDR3 has 12 residues. V dropped 1 base and J dropped 7 bases, with 6 bases sitting between them. The germline gives CDR1 SGHDT, CDR2 YYEEEE. CDR3 in amino acids: CASSLQGNEQFF. CDR3 nucleotides: TGTGCCAGCAGCTTGCAGGGGAATGAGCAGTTCTTC.

This clone was recorded only once. The rearrangement uses TRBV29-1 and TRBJ2-5, with 10 bases aligning to TRBD1. The CDR3 length is 15 residues. Trimming took 2 bases from V and 5 from J; bases not matched to a gene: 8. Germline lookup yields CDR1 SQVTM and CDR2 ANQGSEA. CDR3 sequence: CSVEPDRGRTETQYF. The CDR3 DNA follows: TGCAGCGTTGAACCCGACAGGGGGCGGACGGAGACCCAGTACTTC. The entire variable domain, with the rest obtained from reference TRBV29-1 and TRBJ2-5, is as follows: SAVISQKPSRDICQRGTSLTIQCQVDSQVTMMFWYRQQPGQSLTLIATANQGSEATYESGFVIDKFPISRPNLTFSTLTVSNMSPEDSSIYLCSVEPDRGRTETQYFGPGTRLLVL.

This clone was seen only a few times. This sequence joins TRBV5-1 and TRBJ1-4, with 8 bases fitting TRBD1. The V gene end was trimmed by 3 bases and the J gene end by 8 bases; junction bases not matched to a gene: 12. Germline-derived CDR1 and CDR2 are SGHRS and YFSETQ. The CDR3 is made up of 16 amino acids. The CDR3: CASSSNTDRVSEKLFF. CDR3 nucleotides: TGCGCCAGCAGCTCGAATACGGACAGGGTGAGCGAAAAACTGTTTTTT.

This clone occurred a few times. V and J are TRBV15 and TRBJ2-2; maybe TRBD2 (6 bases). The V end lost 8 bases, the J end lost 5 bases, and 15 bases lay between the germline ends. Germline CDR1 is LNHNV and CDR2 is YYDKDF (reference sequence). This CDR3 comprises 14 residues. The CDR3 reads CATGTGLTTGELFF. The CDR3 DNA follows: TGTGCCACCGGGACGGGACTTACGACCGGGGAGCTGTTTTTT.

V usage is TRBV12-3 or TRBV12-4 and J usage is TRBJ1-1; D is unclear. Between the trimmed V and J ends, which lost 3 bases and 1 base, there was a span of 6 bases. CDR3 length: 13 residues. CDR3 DNA: TGTGCCAGCAGTTTCCGGGAGAACACTGAAGCTTTCTTT. It specifies CASSFRENTEAFF.

V usage is TRBV5-1 and J usage is TRBJ2-2; possible D gene TRBD2, 5 bases. The CDR3 has 16 amino acids. Germline-derived CDR1 and CDR2 are SGHRS and YFSETQ. The germline V and J ends were trimmed by 3 bases and 4 bases, with 16 bases remaining between them. The CDR3 region is CASSSHGNPSTGELFF. DNA of the CDR3: TGCGCCAGCAGCTCGCACGGGAATCCGAGCACCGGGGAGCTGTTTTTT.

This clone occurred a few times. The chain couples TRBV19 to TRBJ1-3; no clear D. This CDR3 region has 13 residues. Per the germline V gene, CDR1 is LNHDA and CDR2 is SQIVND (reference sequence). Trimming removed 9 bases at V and 4 bases at J, with 13 bases between. CDR3 bases: TGTGCCAGCGGATCAGGTTCCGGAAACACCATATATTTT. Translated: CASGSGSGNTIYF.